The 24 T cell receptor beta chains given below trace back to one sample, sequenced in a study of blood T cell repertoires in COVID-19. Profiling relied on immunoSEQ multiplex PCR, and the TCRdb table lists in-frame clones only, not all of them. The sample yields tens of thousands of clones, 85% to 90% seen once. Sequenced material: peripheral blood. Receptor source: a human donor with active COVID-19. The donor label of this sample is uncertain.

The chain employs TRBV24-1 and TRBJ2-2; the match to TRBD1 covers 7 bases. Per the germline V gene, CDR1 is KGHDR and CDR2 is SFDVKD. The CDR3 has 14 residues. V trimming: 4 bases; J trimming: 7 bases; junction bases outside the gene matches: 5. The CDR3 DNA sequence: TGTGCCACCAGTGAACCAGGGGGAAGCGGGGAGCTGTTTTTT. Its protein is CATSEPGGSGELFF.

This rearrangement joins TRBV4-3 to TRBJ1-2; 8 bases are shared with TRBD1. In germline, CDR1 is LGHNA, CDR2 YSLEER. Unmatched junction bases numbered 9, after V lost 4 bases and J lost 2 bases. CDR3 length equals 16 residues. CDR3 protein: CASSRLTGQGNYGYTF. CDR3 bases: TGCGCCAGCAGCCGATTAACCGGACAGGGCAACTATGGCTACACCTTC.

The CDR3 DNA reads TGTGCCATCAGTGAAGGACTAGCTCCCAAAAACATTCAGTACTTC. The encoded protein is CAISEGLAPKNIQYF. The chain joins TRBV10-3 to TRBJ2-4; 8 nucleotides match TRBD2. Germline CDR1 and CDR2: ENHRY and SYGVKD. V dropped 3 bases and J dropped 2; count of bases not matched to a gene: 3. This CDR3 has 15 residues.

This clone is deemed medium-sized. V and J are TRBV7-9 and TRBJ1-1; the D gene is possibly TRBD1 (6 bases). The germline V gene encodes CDR1 SEHNR and CDR2 FQNEAQ (reference sequence). The length of the CDR3 is 17 residues. V was clipped by 1 base and J by 0 bases, with 15 bases between them. CDR3 region: CASSLVPGEEVNTEAFF. The CDR3 region has the DNA TGTGCCAGCAGCTTAGTTCCAGGGGAAGAGGTGAACACTGAAGCTTTCTTT.

The rearrangement joins TRBV7-6 to TRBJ2-3, with 9 bases that match TRBD2. The CDR3 totals 17 residues. The V segment lost 5 bases and the J segment 2 bases; nucleotides outside the gene matches: 11. Germline CDR1 and CDR2: SGHVS and FNYEAQ. CDR3 amino acids: CASSPIPSGNLTDTQYF. Here the CDR3 DNA reads TGTGCCAGCAGCCCCATCCCTAGCGGGAACCTCACAGATACGCAGTATTTT.

The J gene is TRBJ1-2, the V gene TRBV28, with 9 bases fitting TRBD1. V lost 6 bases and J lost 4; bases outside the gene matches: 12. This CDR3 contains 16 residues. Germline CDR1 and CDR2: MDHEN and SYDVKM. CDR3 region: CASSLLYRQGGYGYTF. The CDR3 region has the DNA TGTGCCAGCAGCCTACTCTACCGACAGGGGGGCTATGGCTACACCTTC.

This clone was seen once. The chain employs TRBV7-2 and TRBJ1-1; 7 nucleotides agree with TRBD1. J lost 0 bases, V lost 2 bases, and 3 bases had no gene match. This CDR3 spans 15 amino acids. Germline V gene sequence: CDR1 SGHTA, CDR2 FQGNSA. Written as DNA, the CDR3 is TGTGCCAGCAGCTTACGAGGGGGCGTGAACACTGAAGCTTTCTTT. This translates into CASSLRGGVNTEAFF.

On this clone itself: The junction and the germline gene differ at one end; a read error may be behind it. This chain connects TRBV7-3 to TRBJ2-2; 8 nucleotides agree with TRBD2. Germline CDR1 is SGHTA and CDR2 is FQGTGA. The CDR3 runs 16 residues. The DNA for the CDR3 is TGTGCCAGCAGCCTAACTAGCGGTTGGAACACCGGGGAGCTGTTTTTT. This codes for CASSLTSGWNTGELFF.

This clone turned up a few times. Sequence at one end of the junction differs from germline and may be a read error. The J gene is TRBJ2-5, the V gene TRBV19; D not resolved. The germline CDR1 and CDR2 sequences are LNHDA and SQIVND (reference sequence). This CDR3 comprises 12 residues. The CDR3 is CASSTGGGTQYF. CDR3 DNA: TGTGCCAGCAGTACGGGTGGTGGGACCCAGTACTTC.

The chain employs TRBV9 and TRBJ2-5, with 10 bases fitting TRBD1. The CDR3 runs to 16 residues. Germline V gene lookup returns CDR1 SGDLS and CDR2 YYNGEE. The ends lost 2 bases at V and 5 bases at J; junction bases unmatched: 9. DNA for the CDR3: TGTGCCAGCAGCGTTCGGGACAGGGGTATGGGGGAGACCCAGTACTTC. Encoded protein: CASSVRDRGMGETQYF.

This chain uses TRBV12-3 or TRBV12-4 with TRBJ1-1; D gene ambiguous. The CDR3 extends over 13 amino acids. The V end lost 3 bases, the J end lost 5 bases, and 10 bases lay between the germline ends. CDR3 sequence (DNA): TGTGCCAGCAGTTTCGAGGGCCGGACTGAAGCTTTCTTT. It translates to CASSFEGRTEAFF.

On this clone: At the DNA level, this CDR3 is encoded by other sequences in the same sample as well. The CDR3 is CASSLGQGSEAFF. In nucleotides, the CDR3 is TGCGCCAGCAGCTTGGGACAGGGGAGTGAAGCTTTCTTT. The chain is built from TRBV5-1 and TRBJ1-1, with 8 bases fitting TRBD1. The CDR3 is made up of 13 amino acids. V trimming: 0 bases; J trimming: 7 bases; junction bases outside the gene matches: 2. Germline V gives CDR1 SGHRS, CDR2 YFSETQ.

This sequence joins TRBV7-2 and TRBJ2-7; 10 bases align to TRBD2. V shed 1 base and J 2 bases; nucleotides not matched to a gene: 14. The length of the CDR3 is 19 residues. CDR1 and CDR2 from the germline V gene are SGHTA and FQGNSA. The CDR3 reads CASSLVLMASGGTTYEQYF. CDR3 DNA sequence: TGTGCCAGCAGCTTAGTTCTAATGGCTAGCGGGGGAACTACCTACGAGCAGTACTTC. The variable domain in full, completed from reference TRBV7-2 and TRBJ2-7, reads GAGVSQSPSNKVTEKGKDVELRCDPISGHTALYWYRQSLGQGLEFLIYFQGNSAPDKSGLPSDRFSAERTGGSVSTLTIQRTQQEDSAVYLCASSLVLMASGGTTYEQYFGPGTRLTVT.

V gene TRBV6-6 combines with J gene TRBJ1-3, with D tentatively TRBD1 (5 bases). This CDR3 is built from 15 residues. Trimming took off 3 bases at V and 4 bases at J, with 13 bases between the two ends. Germline V gene lookup returns CDR1 MNHNY and CDR2 SVGAGI (reference sequence). The CDR3, as DNA: TGTGCCAGCAGTTATAGTCCAGGGCCCGGAAACACCATATATTTT. Encoded protein: CASSYSPGPGNTIYF.

This clone was counted a single time. V usage is TRBV19 and J usage is TRBJ1-4, with TRBD1 matching over 10 bases. CDR3 length: 14 amino acids. Per germline, CDR1 LNHDA and CDR2 SQIVND (reference sequence). Trimming removed 3 bases from V and 7 bases from J; junction bases left unmatched: 2. In nucleotides, the CDR3 is TGTGCCAGTAGTATCCGGGACAGGGGTGAAAAACTGTTTTTT. This translates into CASSIRDRGEKLFF.

This clone has only one observation. This chain joins TRBV7-8 and TRBJ2-1, with TRBD1 as a possible D gene (5 bases). Germline loops: CDR1 SGHVS, CDR2 FQNEAQ. The CDR3 is 13 residues long. V was clipped by 1 base and J by 8 bases, with 9 bases between them. The CDR3 bases are TGTGCCAGCAGCTTAGTCCAGGGCCATGAGCAGTTCTTC. The encoded protein is CASSLVQGHEQFF.

The chain carries TRBV9 and TRBJ2-3, with 11 bases aligning to TRBD2. Germline loops: CDR1 SGDLS, CDR2 YYNGEE. The CDR3 has 20 amino acids. After removal of 0 bases from V and 1 base from J, the junction contained 13 bases not matched to a gene. The chain's CDR3 is CASSVGRVSGRAEGTDTQYF. The CDR3 DNA follows: TGTGCCAGCAGCGTAGGGAGGGTTAGCGGGAGGGCCGAAGGCACAGATACGCAGTATTTT.

This chain joins TRBV10-3 and TRBJ1-2, with D uncertain. The germline V gene has CDR1 ENHRY and CDR2 SYGVKD. Deletions cut 2 bases from V and 7 bases from J, with 17 bases between. The CDR3 is 15 amino acids. The CDR3 loop reads CAISEQESRGSGYTF. CDR3 sequence (DNA): TGTGCCATCAGTGAGCAGGAGTCCCGGGGTAGTGGCTACACCTTC.

The chain has TRBV27 and TRBJ1-5, with 7 bases identical to TRBD1. With V trimmed by 5 bases and J by 4 bases, 5 bases remained unmatched. The CDR3 has 14 amino acids. The germline CDR1 and CDR2 sequences are MNHEY and SMNVEV (reference sequence). CDR3 sequence reads: CASSQDRSNQPQHF. The CDR3 nucleotides are TGTGCCAGCAGTCAGGACAGGAGTAATCAGCCCCAGCATTTT.

This clone is a singleton in its sample. The gene calls are TRBV4-1 and TRBJ1-5, with 8 bases aligning to TRBD1. Per germline, CDR1 MGHRA and CDR2 YSYEKL. The CDR3 covers 16 residues. V shed 1 base, J shed 4 bases, and the junction held 6 bases outside the gene matches. The CDR3 coding sequence is TGCGCCAGCAGCCAAGCGCAGGGGGCTGGGAATCAGCCCCAGCATTTT. Translating gives CASSQAQGAGNQPQHF.

The chain combines TRBV10-3 with TRBJ2-2; 9 bases match TRBD1. Germline CDR1 is ENHRY and CDR2 is SYGVKD. CDR3 length: 12 residues. V lost 9 bases to trimming and J lost 5 bases; unmatched junction nucleotides: 1. CDR3 in DNA: TGTGCCATTGGACAGGGGACCGGGGAGCTGTTTTTT. Amino acids: CAIGQGTGELFF.

This clone appeared a few times. This rearrangement joins TRBV27 to TRBJ2-7; 8 bases map to TRBD1. The CDR3 totals 14 residues. The trim removed 5 bases at V and 1 base at J, leaving 4 bases unmatched. The germline V gene encodes CDR1 MNHEY and CDR2 SMNVEV (reference sequence). The CDR3 coding sequence is TGTGCCAGCAGTCCGGGACAGGCGTCCTACGAGCAGTACTTC. This encodes CASSPGQASYEQYF.

The chain joins TRBV6-5 to TRBJ2-7; D is ambiguous. CDR1 and CDR2 (germline): MNHEY, SVGAGI. Trimming shortened V by 0 bases and J by 5 bases, and 5 bases separated the two germline ends. The CDR3 sequence is 12 residues long. The CDR3 DNA sequence: TGTGCCAGCAGTTACTCGGCGGACGAGCAGTACTTC. It yields the protein CASSYSADEQYF.

In its sample, this clone was seen once. The J gene is TRBJ1-1, the V gene TRBV6-5, with D possibly TRBD1 on 6 matching bases. Trimming left V 4 bases short and J 8 bases short, with 14 bases between. The V gene's germline CDR1 is MNHEY and CDR2 SVGAGI. CDR3 length equals 13 residues. CDR3 region: CASSSGNRAEAFF. CDR3 DNA sequence: TGTGCCAGCAGTTCGGGGAACAGGGCAGAAGCTTTCTTT.